A single sample gave rise to the 5 T cell receptor beta chains below, sequenced in a study of shared clonotypes between healthy human individuals. Repertoires were generated with immunoSEQ multiplex PCR, while TCRdb's copy carries only in-frame clones and drops some. Of about 1,800,000 clones listed, about 95% are singletons. CD45RO-negative CD8 cells positively selected for CCR7 made up the naive population, which excluded terminally differentiated effector memory CD45RA+ cells. What was sequenced was naive CD8+ T cells sorted from blood. The receptors stem from a man in his late teens or twenties in good health.

The V and J genes are TRBV5-1 and TRBJ2-5; no clear D. The CDR3 contains 14 residues. Germline CDR1 SGHRS, CDR2 YFSETQ. V gave up 4 bases and J gave up 5 bases, with 15 bases separating them. Here the CDR3 DNA reads TGCGCCAGCAGCCAAAACGGAGAATCTGAGACCCAGTACTTC. Translated: CASSQNGESETQYF. Full variable domain (outside the CDR3, taken from reference TRBV5-1 and TRBJ2-5): KAGVTQTPRYLIKTRGQQVTLSCSPISGHRSVSWYQQTPGQGLQFLFEYFSETQRNKGNFPGRFSGRQFSNSRSEMNVSTLELGDSALYLCASSQNGESETQYFGPGTRLLVL.

The gene calls are TRBV11-2 and TRBJ1-4; 7 bases are a match to TRBD1. Germline V gene sequence: CDR1 SGHAT, CDR2 FQNNGV. V dropped 0 bases and J dropped 11; count of bases not matched to a gene: 3. The CDR3 runs to 13 residues. The CDR3 reads CASSLETGEKLFF. In DNA form, the CDR3 reads TGTGCCAGCAGCTTAGAAACAGGGGAGAAACTGTTTTTT.

V and J are TRBV4-1 and TRBJ1-5, with D unresolved. CDR3 length equals 15 residues. Germline CDR1 MGHRA, CDR2 YSYEKL. The ends were cut back, 4 bases at V and 0 bases at J, with 10 bases in the middle. CDR3 coding DNA: TGCGCCAGCAGCCCCGCAGGAGATAGCAATCAGCCCCAGCATTTT. Its protein product is CASSPAGDSNQPQHF.

The CDR3 nucleotides are TGCGCCAGCAGCCAAGATTATGGGGGATATATGGATACGCAGTATTTT. Its translation is CASSQDYGGYMDTQYF. V gene TRBV4-3 combines with J gene TRBJ2-3, with D perhaps TRBD1 or TRBD2 (5 bases each). The germline gives CDR1 LGHNA, CDR2 YSLEER. V was trimmed by 0 bases and J by 6 bases, leaving 16 bases between them. There are 16 residues in the CDR3.

The chain recombines TRBV5-4 with TRBJ1-3; 10 bases are a match to TRBD1. V lost 0 bases to trimming and J lost 2 bases; unmatched junction nucleotides: 2. The germline gives CDR1 SGHNT, CDR2 YYREEE (reference sequence). This CDR3 has 16 residues. CDR3 protein: CASSLDGTGAGNTIYF. The CDR3 DNA follows: TGTGCCAGCAGCTTGGATGGGACAGGGGCTGGAAACACCATATATTTT.